A single sample gave rise to the 11 T cell receptor beta chains below, sequenced in a study of blood T cell repertoires in COVID-19. Data came from immunoSEQ multiplex PCR; TCRdb stores just in-frame clones and leaves some out. The sample lists some 400,000 clones; around 89% were seen once. Sequenced input: PBMCs or T cells enriched from blood (not recorded which). The receptors stem from a man younger than 45 who had recovered from COVID-19.

The chain employs TRBV14 and TRBJ1-4; D unclear. Germline V gene lookup returns CDR1 SGHDN and CDR2 FVKESK. The CDR3 is 17 amino acids. The V end lost 4 bases, the J end lost 5 bases, and 20 bases lay between the germline ends. The DNA of the CDR3 is TGTGCCAGCAGCCCGACCCACCGGAAGAGAGGAAATGAAAAACTGTTTTTT. Amino acids: CASSPTHRKRGNEKLFF.

This chain uses TRBV4-1 with TRBJ2-3; 10 bases match TRBD1. The CDR3 runs 15 residues. Germline-derived CDR1 and CDR2 are MGHRA and YSYEKL. Trimming removed 5 bases from V and 1 base from J; junction bases left unmatched: 3. Here the CDR3 reads CASSTGTGGTDTQYF. The DNA for the CDR3 is TGCGCCAGCAGCACCGGGACAGGGGGCACAGATACGCAGTATTTT.

The chain recombines TRBV7-9 with TRBJ2-3, with TRBD2 matching over 10 bases. Germline V lookup: CDR1 SEHNR, CDR2 FQNEAQ (reference sequence). CDR3 size: 16 residues. V lost 2 bases, J lost 1 base, and 3 bases stayed unmatched. CDR3 protein: CASSLSAGGGTDTQYF. In DNA form, the CDR3 reads TGTGCCAGCAGCTTATCAGCGGGAGGGGGCACAGATACGCAGTATTTT.

The chain is built from TRBV5-6 and TRBJ2-7; TRBD2 aligns across 12 bases. This CDR3 has 15 residues. Trimming at V came to 4 bases and at J to 2 bases, leaving 4 bases not matched to a gene. Germline CDR1 is SGHDT and CDR2 is YYEEEE. CDR3 coding DNA: TGTGCCAGCAGCGTACGACTAGCGGGGGCCTACGAGCAGTACTTC. This codes for CASSVRLAGAYEQYF.

This rearrangement joins TRBV3-1 (or the pseudogene TRBV3-2) to TRBJ2-7, with D tentatively TRBD1 (6 bases). Germline V CDR1 and CDR2: LGHDT, YNNKEL (reference sequence). This CDR3 comprises 15 residues. Trimming pared 1 base from V and 0 bases from J, leaving 10 bases between. The DNA for the CDR3 is TGTGCCAGCAGCCAAGGTGCGGACAGCTCCTACGAGCAGTACTTC. Protein: CASSQGADSSYEQYF.

The chain carries TRBV7-9 and TRBJ1-6; D might be TRBD1 (5 bases). This CDR3 is built from 13 residues. Trimming shortened V by 3 bases and J by 7 bases, and 7 bases separated the two germline ends. CDR1 and CDR2 (germline): SEHNR, FQNEAQ (reference sequence). In DNA, the CDR3 is TGTGCCAGCAGCTTCCCAGGGAATTCACCCCTCCACTTT. It codes for CASSFPGNSPLHF.

This chain joins TRBV28 and TRBJ1-5; TRBD1 agrees at 9 bases. CDR1 is MDHEN and CDR2 is SYDVKM in the germline V gene. This CDR3 is built from 16 residues. Trimming cost V 7 bases and J 5 bases; bases outside gene matches: 12. The CDR3 sequence: CASTASGTGSYQPQHF. The DNA for the CDR3 is TGTGCCAGCACCGCATCCGGGACAGGGAGTTATCAGCCCCAGCATTTT.

The chain combines TRBV9 with TRBJ1-2, with TRBD1 identical over 7 bases. This CDR3 contains 13 residues. After removal of 3 bases from V and 6 bases from J, the junction contained 5 bases not matched to a gene. Germline V CDR1 and CDR2: SGDLS, YYNGEE. Here the CDR3 reads CASSDRGGDGYTF. CDR3 nucleotides: TGTGCCAGCAGCGACAGGGGCGGAGATGGCTACACCTTC.

The chain couples TRBV29-1 to TRBJ2-7; D gene ambiguous. Germline loops: CDR1 SQVTM, CDR2 ANQGSEA. There are 12 residues in the CDR3. V was pared by 4 bases and J by 3 bases, with 10 bases between. The chain's CDR3 is CSVASVGYEQYF. CDR3 sequence (DNA): TGCAGCGTTGCGAGCGTGGGCTACGAGCAGTACTTC.

The chain carries TRBV7-8 and TRBJ2-3; 9 bases map to TRBD2. CDR3 length: 17 residues. J gave up 2 bases and V 5 bases, and 11 bases lay outside the gene matches. CDR1 and CDR2 (germline): SGHVS, FQNEAQ. Written as DNA, the CDR3 is TGTGCCAGCAGCCCCCCGGATAGCGGGGGTTTCACAGATACGCAGTATTTT. Its protein product is CASSPPDSGGFTDTQYF.

The chain uses TRBV6-5 and TRBJ1-1; 10 bases agree with TRBD1. The CDR3 loop spans 14 amino acids. Trimming removed 8 bases from V and 6 bases from J; junction bases left unmatched: 9. Germline V CDR1 and CDR2: MNHEY, SVGAGI. CDR3 nucleotide sequence: TGTGCCAGCCGCGAGGCCGGACAGGGGGCTGAAGCTTTCTTT. It codes for CASREAGQGAEAFF.